These 26 T cell receptor beta chains were all obtained from the same sample, sequenced in a study of cytomegalovirus exposure and HLA in healthy donors. Profiling relied on immunoSEQ multiplex PCR, and the TCRdb table lists in-frame clones only, not all of them. The repertoire consists of about 78,000 clones, with 90% to 96% occurring once and the leading ten covering roughly 1.6%. The sample comprised PBMCs. These receptors came from a man aged 18 to 30 in good health and CMV-seropositive.

The chain combines TRBV10-3 with TRBJ2-5; 7 bases are shared with TRBD1. In germline, CDR1 is ENHRY, CDR2 SYGVKD. Unmatched junction bases numbered 9, after V lost 0 bases and J lost 5 bases. The CDR3 runs 16 residues. The chain's CDR3 is CAISESTIQGRETQYF. CDR3 sequence (DNA): TGTGCCATCAGTGAGTCGACGATACAGGGGCGGGAGACCCAGTACTTC.

This clone was picked up one time. This chain uses TRBV28 with TRBJ2-7; D is possibly TRBD2 (6 bases). The V end lost 3 bases, the J end lost 4 bases, and 22 bases lay between the germline ends. CDR1 MDHEN and CDR2 SYDVKM come from the germline V gene. This CDR3 is built from 17 residues. The CDR3 DNA sequence: TGTGCCAGCAGTTTCCTGCCGGGGGACTCCCTCACTTACGAGCAGTACTTC. The encoded protein is CASSFLPGDSLTYEQYF. Full variable domain (rest looked up from reference TRBV28 and TRBJ2-7): DVKVTQSSRYLVKRTGEKVFLECVQDMDHENMFWYRQDPGLGLRLIYFSYDVKMKEKGDIPEGYSVSREKKERFSLILESASTNQTSMYLCASSFLPGDSLTYEQYFGPGTRLTVT.

The chain has TRBV15 and TRBJ2-3, with TRBD1 as a possible D gene (6 bases). The CDR3 is 15 amino acids. Germline-derived CDR1 and CDR2 are LNHNV and YYDKDF (reference sequence). Trimming stripped 1 base from V and 0 bases from J, with 8 bases between. In DNA, the CDR3 is TGTGCCACCAGCAGAGGACAGGATAGCACAGATACGCAGTATTTT. Translation gives CATSRGQDSTDTQYF.

Only one count was recorded for this clone. The chain combines TRBV7-9 with TRBJ2-1; 7 bases fit TRBD2. J gave up 5 bases and V 6 bases, and 10 bases lay outside the gene matches. The CDR3 is 15 residues long. Germline V lookup: CDR1 SEHNR, CDR2 FQNEAQ (reference sequence). The CDR3 DNA sequence: TGTGCCAGCAGTCCCAGCGGGACTTGGAACAATGAGCAGTTCTTC. Protein sequence: CASSPSGTWNNEQFF.

The chain recombines TRBV9 with TRBJ2-5; possibly TRBD1 for D (6 bases). The germline V gene has CDR1 SGDLS and CDR2 YYNGEE. The CDR3 sequence is 14 residues long. Trimming shortened V by 4 bases and J by 6 bases, and 16 bases separated the two germline ends. The CDR3 nucleotides read TGTGCCAGCAGCCCGCCGGACAGCCGGCAGACCCAGTACTTC. It translates to CASSPPDSRQTQYF. Together with reference TRBV9 and TRBJ2-5, the CDR3 gives the full variable domain: DSGVTQTPKHLITATGQRVTLRCSPRSGDLSVYWYQQSLDQGLQFLIQYYNGEERAKGNILERFSAQQFPDLHSELNLSSLELGDSALYFCASSPPDSRQTQYFGPGTRLLVL.

The chain uses TRBV27 and TRBJ2-2, with D possibly being TRBD2 (5 bases). V was trimmed by 0 bases and J by 4 bases, leaving 12 bases between them. Germline V gene data show CDR1 as MNHEY and CDR2 as SMNVEV (reference sequence). The CDR3 has 16 amino acids. In nucleotides, the CDR3 is TGTGCCAGCAGTTTATCGCCGGGATCGGTCACCGGGGAGCTGTTTTTT. It translates to CASSLSPGSVTGELFF.

V usage is TRBV6-6 and J usage is TRBJ2-7; maybe TRBD2 (6 bases). The V end was cut by 6 bases, the J end by 3 bases, with 12 bases between. Germline V gene data show CDR1 as MNHNY and CDR2 as SVGAGI (reference sequence). This CDR3 region has 13 residues. The CDR3 region has the DNA TGTGCCAGCAGAAGGCAGGGAGGCTACGAGCAGTACTTC. Translating gives CASRRQGGYEQYF.

The chain has TRBV6-1 and TRBJ2-4, with 9 bases lining up with TRBD2. The CDR3 totals 15 residues. The germline V gene encodes CDR1 MNHNS and CDR2 SASEGT. The V gene end was trimmed by 6 bases and the J gene end by 10 bases; junction bases not matched to a gene: 13. CDR3 bases: TGTGCCAGCAGAACTTGGACTAGCGCCCAATATATTCAGTACTTC. Translating gives CASRTWTSAQYIQYF.

The rearrangement links TRBV30 to TRBJ2-7; 8 nucleotides align to TRBD1. Germline V CDR1 and CDR2: GTSNPN, SVGIG (reference sequence). After removal of 2 bases from V and 1 base from J, the junction contained 7 bases not matched to a gene. The CDR3 sequence is 15 residues long. CDR3 nucleotides: TGTGCCTGGAGTACTCCCCGGACAGGGTCCTACGAGCAGTACTTC. Its protein is CAWSTPRTGSYEQYF.

The chain joins TRBV5-4 to TRBJ1-2; D is possibly TRBD1 (5 bases). CDR1 is SGHNT and CDR2 is YYREEE in the germline V gene (reference sequence). The CDR3 sequence is 16 residues long. Trimming left V 4 bases short and J 6 bases short, with 22 bases between. The CDR3 loop is CASSPPSSRGSDGYTF. DNA for the CDR3: TGTGCCAGCAGCCCACCCTCCTCCCGGGGGTCTGATGGCTACACCTTC.

This clone has just one count. The chain links TRBV6-1 to TRBJ2-1, with 9 bases aligning to TRBD2. Germline V gives CDR1 MNHNS, CDR2 SASEGT. V was pared by 7 bases and J by 3 bases, with 4 bases of the junction left unmatched. This CDR3 region has 14 residues. CDR3 DNA sequence: TGTGCCAGCACCCGACTAGCGGACTACAATGAGCAGTTCTTC. It codes for CASTRLADYNEQFF.

V gene TRBV7-9 combines with J gene TRBJ2-5; 10 nucleotides agree with TRBD2. The germline CDR1 and CDR2 sequences are SEHNR and FQNEAQ (reference sequence). CDR3 length: 16 amino acids. The V segment lost 7 bases and the J segment 4 bases; nucleotides outside the gene matches: 12. This chain's CDR3 is CASTQWPSGSPETQYF. DNA of the CDR3: TGTGCCAGCACCCAGTGGCCTAGCGGGAGTCCAGAGACCCAGTACTTC.

Only one count was recorded for this clone. This sequence joins TRBV5-5 and TRBJ2-2, with TRBD1 matching 7 bases. Unmatched junction bases numbered 16, after V lost 4 bases and J lost 7 bases. The V gene's germline CDR1 is SGHKS and CDR2 YYEKEE (reference sequence). The CDR3 runs 17 residues. The CDR3 DNA reads TGTGCCAGCAGCAAAACTCAGACAGGGCCCACCTACGGGGAGCTGTTTTTT. Translation: CASSKTQTGPTYGELFF.

This chain connects TRBV28 to TRBJ1-4; a possible D gene is TRBD1 (6 bases). From germline, CDR1 is MDHEN and CDR2 SYDVKM. Trimming took 6 bases from V and 3 from J, leaving 11 bases between them. CDR3 size: 14 residues. This chain's CDR3 is CASRLGASNEKLFF. The DNA of the CDR3 is TGTGCCAGCAGATTGGGGGCATCTAATGAAAAACTGTTTTTT.

V is TRBV7-9 and J is TRBJ2-7; 7 positions agree with TRBD1. The CDR3 extends over 15 amino acids. J lost 4 bases, V lost 5 bases, and 11 bases had no gene match. Germline V gene lookup returns CDR1 SEHNR and CDR2 FQNEAQ (reference sequence). CDR3 protein: CASSPKGQWGYEQYF. DNA for the CDR3: TGTGCCAGCAGCCCGAAGGGACAGTGGGGGTACGAGCAGTACTTC. The full variable domain, its missing parts supplied by reference TRBV7-9 and TRBJ2-7, is DTGVSQNPRHKITKRGQNVTFRCDPISEHNRLYWYRQTLGQGPEFLTYFQNEAQLEKSRLLSDRFSAERPKGSFSTLEIQRTEQGDSAMYLCASSPKGQWGYEQYFGPGTRLTVT.

The rearrangement joins TRBV14 to TRBJ2-4, with TRBD2 matching 8 bases. In germline, CDR1 is SGHDN, CDR2 FVKESK. V lost 4 bases to trimming and J lost 5 bases; unmatched junction nucleotides: 4. The CDR3 runs to 14 residues. CDR3 in amino acids: CASSPAGVQNIQYF. CDR3 nucleotides: TGTGCCAGCAGCCCAGCGGGGGTCCAAAACATTCAGTACTTC.

This sequence joins TRBV11-3 and TRBJ2-5, with D maybe TRBD2 (6 bases). The CDR3 length is 14 residues. The V end was cut by 6 bases, the J end by 2 bases, with 13 bases between. CDR1 and CDR2 from the germline V gene are SGHNT and YENEEA. CDR3 residues: CASSRWGDQETQYF. The CDR3 DNA reads TGTGCCAGCAGTAGGTGGGGGGATCAAGAGACCCAGTACTTC. Full variable domain (outside the CDR3, taken from reference TRBV11-3 and TRBJ2-5): EAGVVQSPRYKIIEKKQPVAFWCNPISGHNTLYWYLQNLGQGPELLIRYENEEAVDDSQLPKDRFSAERLKGVDSTLKIQPAELGDSAVYLCASSRWGDQETQYFGPGTRLLVL.

The chain joins TRBV19 to TRBJ2-7; 10 nucleotides line up with TRBD2. This CDR3 has 14 amino acids. Per germline, CDR1 LNHDA and CDR2 SQIVND (reference sequence). V lost 6 bases to trimming and J lost 5 bases; unmatched junction nucleotides: 7. CDR3 sequence: CASRLSGTSDEQYF. CDR3 bases: TGTGCCAGTAGATTATCCGGGACTAGCGACGAGCAGTACTTC.

The chain is built from TRBV5-1 and TRBJ2-3; D gene unclear. Germline assignment: CDR1 SGHRS and CDR2 YFSETQ. The CDR3 covers 14 residues. V gave up 3 bases and J gave up 2 bases, with 10 bases separating them. CDR3 sequence (DNA): TGCGCCAGCAGCTCATACTCAAACACAGATACGCAGTATTTT. Encoded protein: CASSSYSNTDTQYF.

The V call is TRBV27, the J call TRBJ2-7; TRBD1 aligns across 9 bases. Germline V gene data show CDR1 as MNHEY and CDR2 as SMNVEV (reference sequence). Losses at the gene ends were 3 bases for V and 4 bases for J; bases not matched to a gene: 4. This CDR3 comprises 14 residues. The CDR3 DNA follows: TGTGCCAGCAGTTTGGACAGGGGCGGGTACGAGCAGTACTTC. Encoded protein: CASSLDRGGYEQYF.

The chain uses TRBV5-4 and TRBJ2-5; TRBD1 is a possible D gene (7 bases). Germline V gene lookup returns CDR1 SGHNT and CDR2 YYREEE (reference sequence). V was clipped by 4 bases and J by 1 base, with 17 bases between them. The CDR3 length is 16 residues. The CDR3, as DNA: TGTGCCAGCAGCCCCGGAGGGGGCGGGCGCCAAGAGACCCAGTACTTC. This translates into CASSPGGGGRQETQYF.

This clone appeared once. This chain uses TRBV5-1 with TRBJ2-1; 10 bases agree with TRBD2. In germline, CDR1 is SGHRS, CDR2 YFSETQ. Germline trimming cut 1 base from V and 9 bases from J; bases unmatched to any gene: 10. This CDR3 comprises 16 residues. The CDR3 nucleotides are TGCGCCAGCAGCTTGCGAGGGACTAGCGAGTTTGGTGAGCAGTTCTTC. The encoded protein is CASSLRGTSEFGEQFF.

The chain carries TRBV4-1 and TRBJ2-3; 7 nucleotides align to TRBD2. Germline V gene sequence: CDR1 MGHRA, CDR2 YSYEKL. The CDR3 runs 16 residues. J gave up 1 base and V 2 bases, and 6 bases lay outside the gene matches. This CDR3 is CASSQIILAGTDTQYF. The CDR3 DNA is TGCGCCAGCAGCCAAATTATCCTAGCGGGCACAGATACGCAGTATTTT.

The chain couples TRBV27 to TRBJ1-1, with D hard to call. The CDR3 contains 12 residues. Germline values: CDR1 MNHEY, CDR2 SMNVEV (reference sequence). Deletions cut 5 bases from V and 5 bases from J, with 9 bases between. For the CDR3, the DNA is TGTGCCAGCAGTGACGGGGAGACTGAAGCTTTCTTT. Its translation is CASSDGETEAFF.

J is TRBJ2-5 and V is TRBV30; 7 bases fit TRBD1. This CDR3 has 12 residues. The germline V gene has CDR1 GTSNPN and CDR2 SVGIG (reference sequence). Trimming at V came to 1 base and at J to 7 bases, leaving 3 bases not matched to a gene. CDR3 amino acids: CAWSDRGATQYF. For the CDR3, the DNA is TGTGCCTGGAGTGACAGGGGCGCGACCCAGTACTTC.

The chain has TRBV5-4 and TRBJ2-1; 8 positions agree with TRBD2. Per germline, CDR1 SGHNT and CDR2 YYREEE (reference sequence). The CDR3 loop spans 19 amino acids. V lost 0 bases, J lost 3 bases, and 14 bases stayed unmatched. CDR3 DNA: TGTGCCAGCAGCTTGGAAGGGTTCTCAAGCGGGAGACGCTACAATGAGCAGTTCTTC. It codes for CASSLEGFSSGRRYNEQFF.